Following are 7 T cell receptor beta chains from one sample sequenced in a study of beta chain features in type 1 diabetes. Expressed TCRB transcripts were sequenced because the entire RNA isolate underwent reverse transcription. Profiling relied on immunoSEQ multiplex PCR, and the TCRdb table lists in-frame clones only, not all of them. This repertoire shows 220,000 or so clones, about 70% found once; its top ten account for around 0.05%. Sequencing input: naive CD4+ T cells from blood. The origin of the receptors is a man aged 25 to 45 in good health.

This clone was observed a single time. The rearrangement joins TRBV2 to TRBJ2-6, with 7 bases that match TRBD1. The CDR3 is made up of 15 amino acids. Per the germline V gene, CDR1 is SNHLY and CDR2 is FYNNEI. After removal of 6 bases from V and 3 bases from J, the junction contained 5 bases not matched to a gene. The CDR3 protein is CASRTTGDGANVLTF. CDR3 DNA sequence: TGTGCCAGCAGAACTACAGGGGATGGGGCCAACGTCCTGACTTTC. Looking up the rest from reference TRBV2 and TRBJ2-6 gives the full variable domain: EPEVTQTPSHQVTQMGQEVILRCVPISNHLYFYWYRQILGQKVEFLVSFYNNEISEKSEIFDDQFSVERPDGSNFTLKIRSTKLEDSAMYFCASRTTGDGANVLTFGAGSRLTVL.

The genes are TRBV30 and TRBJ2-3, with 12 positions matching TRBD2. J lost 5 bases, V lost 0 bases, and 6 bases had no gene match. This CDR3 is built from 16 residues. Germline lookup yields CDR1 GTSNPN and CDR2 SVGIG (reference sequence). CDR3 loop: CAWSVKASGGVDTQYF. The CDR3 DNA reads TGTGCCTGGAGTGTTAAGGCTAGCGGGGGGGTAGATACGCAGTATTTT.

This clone is a singleton in its sample. V gene TRBV5-1 combines with J gene TRBJ2-3, with 7 nucleotides matching TRBD2. The junction had 3 bases not matched to a gene; V was cut back by 2 bases and J by 0 bases. This CDR3 spans 15 amino acids. CDR1 SGHRS and CDR2 YFSETQ come from the germline V gene. CDR3 sequence: CASSFGGSSTDTQYF. In DNA form, the CDR3 reads TGCGCCAGCAGCTTCGGCGGGAGTAGCACAGATACGCAGTATTTT.

The chain carries TRBV10-3 and TRBJ2-5; D is ambiguous. The CDR3 has 13 amino acids. CDR1 and CDR2 from the germline V gene are ENHRY and SYGVKD. V was shortened by 7 bases and J by 3 bases, with 12 bases between the two germline ends. The CDR3 is CAITDGKEETQYF. CDR3 nucleotide sequence: TGTGCCATCACAGACGGAAAAGAAGAGACCCAGTACTTC.

The chain carries TRBV30 and TRBJ2-1; a possible D gene is TRBD1 (6 bases). The V gene lost 4 bases and the J gene lost 10 bases, with 14 bases spanning the gap. Germline V gene lookup returns CDR1 GTSNPN and CDR2 SVGIG (reference sequence). The CDR3 has 12 residues. CDR3 sequence reads: CAWKGGSSEQFF. The CDR3, as DNA: TGTGCCTGGAAAGGGGGATCCAGCGAGCAGTTCTTC.

This clone was recorded a few times. The V call is TRBV9, the J call TRBJ2-6; TRBD1 aligns across 7 bases. From germline, CDR1 is SGDLS and CDR2 YYNGEE. V gave up 3 bases and J gave up 3 bases; unmatched junction bases: 6. This CDR3 is built from 16 residues. The CDR3 DNA reads as TGTGCCAGCAGCGCCCGACAGGGTTTTGGGGCCAACGTCCTGACTTTC. It is translated as CASSARQGFGANVLTF.

The CDR3 sequence: CASSLGIAANQETQYF. Written as DNA, the CDR3 is TGTGCCAGCAGCTTAGGGATAGCGGCTAACCAAGAGACCCAGTACTTC. The rearrangement links TRBV7-2 to TRBJ2-5, with D perhaps matching TRBD2 (6 bases). V lost 1 base, J lost 0 bases, and 12 bases lay in between. Germline V lookup: CDR1 SGHTA, CDR2 FQGNSA. The CDR3 runs 16 residues.